The clone carrying this T cell receptor (beta chain) was recorded a few times. Its antigen is still unknown. The sample originates from a study of T cell repertoires in aging, cancer and after chemotherapy. Study background: Clear clonal overlap appeared across healthy donor samples taken over several months to years. Approximately 10 million TCR reads were in the whole dataset.

Rearranged V-D-J TRB sequences were amplified with a mixed TRB-A/B primer pool. Each CDR3 protein is one row after TCRdb ran MiXCR on the multiplex PCR reads. The sample lists roughly 8,300 distinct CDR3 sequences, roughly a third occurring once. Study-level findings and limits: Compared with age-matched healthy donors, untreated hematological or solid cancer patients showed higher blood TCR clonality. In each cancer cohort, median generation probability increased across chemotherapy, suggesting thymic output rebounded.

TCR beta rearrangements were amplified from peripheral blood genomic DNA. The V gene lost 3 bases and the J gene lost 0 bases, with 8 bases spanning the gap. CDR1 and CDR2 (germline): SEHNR, FQNEAQ (reference sequence). CDR3 size: 15 residues. The sequence derives from a human donor in good health. Sample: blood. This chain uses TRBV7-9 with TRBJ1-4; no clear D. CDR3 DNA sequence: TGTGCCAGCAGCTTGCGAGGAGCAACTAATGAAAAACTGTTTTTT. It yields the protein CASSLRGATNEKLFF.